This entry features one T cell receptor beta chain sequence. This sample is part of a study of T cells in Graves' hyperthyroidism and ophthalmopathy. Between the trimmed V and J ends, which lost 6 bases and 4 bases, there was a span of 13 bases. Germline CDR1 is MNHEY and CDR2 is SMNVEV (reference sequence). This CDR3 is 14 amino acids long. The CDR3 regions of TCR beta were amplified from RNA transcripts. First-round RT-PCR with HTBI primers amplified the TCR CDR3 region. One entry per CDR3 protein, called by TCRdb with MiXCR from the multiplex PCR reads. This table has a few hundred thousand distinct CDR3 sequences, about 45% appearing once.

The material sequenced was peripheral blood or thyroid tissue (not recorded which). This sequence was found in an adult woman with Graves' disease, either hyperthyroidism or ophthalmopathy (not recorded which). This chain links TRBV27 with TRBJ1-5; D call uncertain. CDR3 residues: CASRNMEANQPQHF. CDR3 DNA: TGTGCCAGCAGGAACATGGAAGCTAATCAGCCCCAGCATTTT.